The 9 T cell receptor beta chains below were found in one sample sequenced in a study of control samples from healthy donors and cancer patients. The table came from immunoSEQ multiplex PCR; TCRdb's copy has only in-frame clones and leaves some out. Found here are approximately 180,000 clones, approximately 92% of them singletons; the top ten hold 2%. The sample was blood. Every receptor here comes from a middle-aged woman in good health.

This clone appeared a single time. The rearrangement joins TRBV5-4 to TRBJ2-2, with D unresolved. Trimming took off 0 bases at V and 5 bases at J, with 5 bases between the two ends. Germline V gene lookup returns CDR1 SGHNT and CDR2 YYREEE (reference sequence). The CDR3 extends over 13 amino acids. The CDR3 is CASSLGKTGELFF. The CDR3 region has the DNA TGTGCCAGCAGCTTGGGGAAAACCGGGGAGCTGTTTTTT.

As concerns this clone: Other DNA sequences from this sample encode an identical CDR3 as well. V and J are TRBV15 and TRBJ1-6, with a tentative D call TRBD1 (6 bases). Germline V lookup: CDR1 LNHNV, CDR2 YYDKDF (reference sequence). The V end was cut by 2 bases, the J end by 10 bases, with 12 bases between. The length of the CDR3 is 14 residues. The CDR3 coding sequence is TGTGCCACCAGCAGACAGGGGACGGGGTCACCCCTCCACTTT. This codes for CATSRQGTGSPLHF.

This clone was recorded once. The chain employs TRBV12-3 or TRBV12-4 and TRBJ1-2; maybe TRBD1 (5 bases). V gave up 5 bases and J gave up 4 bases, with 11 bases separating them. The CDR3 extends over 13 amino acids. The CDR3 nucleotides are TGTGCCAGCAGTCCCGACAGATTCTATGGCTACACCTTC. Encoded protein: CASSPDRFYGYTF.

In this sample, this clone turned up once. The gene calls are TRBV29-1 and TRBJ2-2; D possibly corresponds to TRBD2 (5 bases). V lost 4 bases and J 1 base, leaving 10 bases between the germline ends. Germline V gene sequence: CDR1 SQVTM, CDR2 ANQGSEA. CDR3 length equals 14 residues. The CDR3 sequence is CSVVASLNTGELFF. CDR3 nucleotide sequence: TGCAGCGTTGTGGCTAGCCTGAACACCGGGGAGCTGTTTTTT.

This clone has just a few counts. The chain combines TRBV9 with TRBJ1-2; D perhaps matches TRBD1 (6 bases). The germline V and J ends were trimmed by 4 bases and 3 bases, with 16 bases remaining between them. This CDR3 has 15 residues. Looked up from germline, CDR1 is SGDLS and CDR2 is YYNGEE. The CDR3 loop is CASSLTVRGDYGYTF. In DNA, the CDR3 is TGTGCCAGCAGCCTGACTGTGAGGGGGGACTATGGCTACACCTTC.

The chain is built from TRBV7-9 and TRBJ1-6; 11 nucleotides match TRBD1. Germline V gives CDR1 SEHNR, CDR2 FQNEAQ (reference sequence). Unmatched junction bases numbered 3, after V lost 6 bases and J lost 5 bases. The CDR3 runs 15 residues. The CDR3 sequence is CASSRDRGNNSPLHF. CDR3 nucleotide sequence: TGTGCCAGCAGTCGGGACAGGGGGAATAATTCACCCCTCCACTTT.

The chain joins TRBV5-1 to TRBJ2-2; a possible D gene is TRBD1 (6 bases). CDR1 SGHRS and CDR2 YFSETQ come from the germline V gene. The CDR3 is 15 residues long. V lost 0 bases and J lost 5, with 11 bases in between. The CDR3, as DNA: TGCGCCAGCAGCTTGGAGGGACAACTTACCGGGGAGCTGTTTTTT. This encodes CASSLEGQLTGELFF.

The V and J genes are TRBV13 and TRBJ2-7, with D maybe TRBD2 (5 bases). CDR3 length: 15 amino acids. V was cut by 0 bases and J by 1 base, with 10 bases left in between. The germline CDR1 and CDR2 sequences are PRHDT and FYEKMQ (reference sequence). CDR3 DNA: TGTGCCAGCAGCTTAGGGGGAGCTGATTCCTACGAGCAGTACTTC. Encoded protein: CASSLGGADSYEQYF.

The chain carries TRBV6-6 and TRBJ2-3, with 8 nucleotides matching TRBD2. The CDR3 spans 15 residues. The germline gives CDR1 MNHNY, CDR2 SVGAGI (reference sequence). The trim removed 2 bases at V and 2 bases at J, leaving 3 bases unmatched. CDR3 DNA sequence: TGTGCCAGCAGTTACCAGCGGGGGAACACAGATACGCAGTATTTT. This sequence encodes CASSYQRGNTDTQYF.